What follows is one TCR beta chain and its context. The antigen is undetermined. V was shortened by 5 bases and J by 5 bases, with 7 bases between the two germline ends. CDR1 and CDR2 (germline): SGHNT, YENEEA. This CDR3 is 12 amino acids long. The data stem from a study of radiation and T cells in renal cell carcinoma. Across the study: Nephrectomy followed 15 Gy stereotactic body radiation by 4 weeks.

The study's findings and limits: In blood, top tumor clones expanded by 2 weeks, shrinking by 4. Pretreatment tumor biopsies were lacking, so baseline clonotypes are unknown.

Time point defined: baseline pretreatment blood. Treatment given: 15 Gy SBRT to primary tumor, nephrectomy 4 weeks later. Clear cell pathology was present in this patient's renal cell carcinoma. Repertoires were generated with immunoSEQ multiplex PCR, while TCRdb's copy carries only in-frame clones and drops some. The profile covers some 100,000 clones, with roughly four fifths appearing a single time and less than 7% taken by the ten largest. The chain carries TRBV11-3 and TRBJ2-1; D ambiguous. The specimen comprised blood, sampled from a patient whose treatment included radiotherapy and nephrectomy. The sequence was collected from a man aged 60-69 years with renal cell carcinoma. CDR3 amino acids: CASSKIDNEQFF. The CDR3 region has the DNA TGTGCCAGCAGCAAGATCGACAATGAGCAGTTCTTC.